Below, 26 T cell receptor beta chains from the same sample are listed, as sequenced in a study of T cell repertoires in ileal Crohn's disease. Assay: immunoSEQ multiplex PCR; the TCRdb copy retains only in-frame clones and omits some. The repertoire consists of some 30,000 clones, with around 77% occurring once and the leading ten covering around 20%. The sequenced material came from ileal tissue. The receptors here all came from an adult with Crohn's disease.

V and J are TRBV7-2 and TRBJ2-5; D possibly corresponds to TRBD2 (5 bases). The CDR3 consists of 15 residues. V was shortened by 1 base and J by 2 bases, with 11 bases between the two germline ends. Germline CDR1 SGHTA, CDR2 FQGNSA. The CDR3 is CASSLVPLGQETQYF. Here the CDR3 DNA reads TGTGCCAGCAGCTTAGTCCCACTAGGACAAGAGACCCAGTACTTC.

The CDR3 bases are TGTGCCAGCAGCAGGAGACCACCGTCCTACGAGCAGTACTTC. Translating it yields CASSRRPPSYEQYF. The chain uses TRBV21-1 and TRBJ2-7; the table assigns TRBD2, which was not confirmed against the DNA. TRBV21-1 is labeled a pseudogene. The CDR3 loop spans 14 amino acids.

The chain has TRBV6-1 and TRBJ1-5; 11 bases are a match to TRBD1. V lost 6 bases, J lost 6 bases, and 4 bases stayed unmatched. Germline V gene lookup returns CDR1 MNHNS and CDR2 SASEGT. There are 14 residues in the CDR3. CDR3 sequence: CASRGQGVGQPQHF. The CDR3 nucleotides are TGTGCCAGCAGGGGACAGGGGGTAGGTCAGCCCCAGCATTTT.

The genes are TRBV2 and TRBJ1-5; the match to TRBD1 covers 10 bases. With V trimmed by 8 bases and J by 7 bases, 8 bases remained unmatched. CDR3 length: 14 amino acids. CDR1 and CDR2 (germline): SNHLY, FYNNEI. The CDR3, as DNA: TGTGCCAGCGAGACAGGGGGCGGGAGACAGCCCCAGCATTTT. It is translated as CASETGGGRQPQHF.

The V gene is TRBV25-1, the J gene TRBJ2-7; the D gene is possibly TRBD1 (6 bases). CDR3 length equals 12 residues. Germline V gene data show CDR1 as MGHDK and CDR2 as SYGVNS. V lost 4 bases and J 5 bases, leaving 9 bases between the germline ends. The CDR3 protein is CASSGGPHEQYF. The CDR3 coding sequence is TGTGCCAGCAGTGGGGGGCCCCACGAGCAGTACTTC.

The chain couples TRBV7-2 to TRBJ2-5, with 8 nucleotides matching TRBD1. V trimming: 4 bases; J trimming: 2 bases; junction bases outside the gene matches: 6. CDR3 size: 15 residues. Looked up from germline, CDR1 is SGHTA and CDR2 is FQGNSA. The CDR3, as DNA: TGTGCCAGCAGCTCAACCGGGACAGGTCAAGAGACCCAGTACTTC. It translates to CASSSTGTGQETQYF. The full variable domain, its missing parts supplied by reference TRBV7-2 and TRBJ2-5, is GAGVSQSPSNKVTEKGKDVELRCDPISGHTALYWYRQSLGQGLEFLIYFQGNSAPDKSGLPSDRFSAERTGGSVSTLTIQRTQQEDSAVYLCASSSTGTGQETQYFGPGTRLLVL.

V gene TRBV18 combines with J gene TRBJ2-1, with D possibly being TRBD2 (5 bases). The CDR3 extends over 13 amino acids. Germline V gene sequence: CDR1 KGHSH, CDR2 LQKENI. Trimming removed 0 bases at V and 7 bases at J, with 7 bases between. CDR3 sequence reads: CASSPPEVNEQFF. CDR3 DNA sequence: TGTGCCAGCTCACCACCGGAGGTGAATGAGCAGTTCTTC.

This chain uses TRBV19 with TRBJ1-1; weak D call: TRBD1 (6 bases). Between the trimmed V and J ends, which lost 6 bases and 3 bases, there was a span of 11 bases. There are 13 residues in the CDR3. The germline V gene has CDR1 LNHDA and CDR2 SQIVND (reference sequence). The CDR3 coding sequence is TGTGCCAGTAGGGACAGTTCATACACTGAAGCTTTCTTT. Its protein is CASRDSSYTEAFF.

The genes are TRBV6-5 and TRBJ2-5; possible D gene TRBD2, 6 bases. CDR3 length: 13 amino acids. The germline gives CDR1 MNHEY, CDR2 SVGAGI. Trimming pared 8 bases from V and 5 bases from J, leaving 15 bases between. CDR3 DNA sequence: TGTGCCAGCCAGCGGGCATTCGAGGAGACCCAGTACTTC. Amino acids: CASQRAFEETQYF.

This clone was found once. This chain uses TRBV7-8 with TRBJ1-1; a weak D match, TRBD1 (6 bases). CDR1 and CDR2 (germline): SGHVS, FQNEAQ. Trimming removed 3 bases from V and 10 bases from J, with 15 bases in between. The CDR3 runs 13 residues. The CDR3 sequence: CASSLEWGLAAFF. CDR3 in DNA: TGTGCCAGCAGCTTGGAGTGGGGGCTTGCAGCTTTCTTT.

V and J are TRBV5-6 and TRBJ1-1; 8 bases align to TRBD1. The length of the CDR3 is 15 residues. Germline-derived CDR1 and CDR2 are SGHDT and YYEEEE. The V gene end was trimmed by 1 base and the J gene end by 1 base; junction bases not matched to a gene: 3. The DNA of the CDR3 is TGTGCCAGCAGCTTGCAGGGGGCGGGGAACACTGAAGCTTTCTTT. As protein: CASSLQGAGNTEAFF.

The chain links TRBV5-1 to TRBJ2-2; 9 bases align to TRBD1. Germline CDR1 and CDR2: SGHRS and YFSETQ. The CDR3 is 16 residues long. V lost 4 bases to trimming and J lost 3 bases; unmatched junction nucleotides: 7. The CDR3 DNA reads TGCGCCAGCAGCCGCCGGACAGGGGAGGACACCGGGGAGCTGTTTTTT. The encoded protein is CASSRRTGEDTGELFF.

V gene TRBV6-8 combines with J gene TRBJ1-2; D is possibly TRBD1 (6 bases). Deletions cut 4 bases from V and 4 bases from J, with 10 bases between. Germline CDR1 reads MNHGY; CDR2 reads SAAAGT. This CDR3 has 13 amino acids. The CDR3 sequence is CASSSTGCYGYTF. CDR3 sequence (DNA): TGTGCCAGCAGTTCCACAGGGTGCTATGGCTACACCTTC.

The gene calls are TRBV15 and TRBJ1-5, with D unclear. Per the germline V gene, CDR1 is LNHNV and CDR2 is YYDKDF (reference sequence). The CDR3 sequence is 15 residues long. Trimming shortened V by 3 bases and J by 4 bases, and 13 bases separated the two germline ends. The DNA for the CDR3 is TGTGCCACCAGCAGGCCATCGGCGGGAAATCAGCCCCAGCATTTT. Its translation: CATSRPSAGNQPQHF. The whole variable domain, remainder taken from reference TRBV15 and TRBJ1-5, is DAMVIQNPRYQVTQFGKPVTLSCSQTLNHNVMYWYQQKSSQAPKLLFHYYDKDFNNEADTPDNFQSRRPNTSFCFLDIRSPGLGDTAMYLCATSRPSAGNQPQHFGDGTRLSIL.

This clone has more than one count but fewer than ten. V usage is TRBV10-3 and J usage is TRBJ2-7; D is possibly TRBD1 (5 bases). The length of the CDR3 is 11 residues. V was shortened by 10 bases and J by 10 bases, with 17 bases between the two germline ends. CDR1 and CDR2 from the germline V gene are ENHRY and SYGVKD. The CDR3 DNA reads TGTGCCACCTCGAGGCTAGGGGTTCAGTACTTC. Amino acids: CATSRLGVQYF.

The CDR3 region has the DNA TGTGCCAGCAGTAACTACGGGGTCAGGTCGTACTTC. Translation: CASSNYGVRSYF. The chain links TRBV6-1 to TRBJ2-7, with D possibly TRBD2 on 5 matching bases. CDR3 size: 12 residues. Between the trimmed V and J ends, which lost 5 bases and 12 bases, there was a span of 17 bases. Germline CDR1 is MNHNS and CDR2 is SASEGT.

This chain uses TRBV6-5 with TRBJ2-5, with TRBD2 matching over 8 bases. The CDR3 loop spans 14 amino acids. V trimming: 5 bases; J trimming: 5 bases; junction bases outside the gene matches: 7. Per the germline V gene, CDR1 is MNHEY and CDR2 is SVGAGI. The CDR3 reads CASSTGLARETQYF. DNA for the CDR3: TGTGCCAGCAGTACCGGACTAGCTCGGGAGACCCAGTACTTC.

The chain employs TRBV18 and TRBJ1-1, with D possibly matching TRBD1 (5 bases). V shed 3 bases and J shed 1 base, with 18 bases lying between them. Germline V gene sequence: CDR1 KGHSH, CDR2 LQKENI. This CDR3 region has 17 residues. The CDR3 bases are TGTGCCAGCTCACCCCGGGTAATCAGGGAGGAGAACACTGAAGCTTTCTTT. It encodes CASSPRVIREENTEAFF. The whole variable domain, remainder taken from reference TRBV18 and TRBJ1-1, is NAGVMQNPRHLVRRRGQEARLRCSPMKGHSHVYWYRQLPEEGLKFMVYLQKENIIDESGMPKERFSAEFPKEGPSILRIQQVVRGDSAAYFCASSPRVIREENTEAFFGQGTRLTVV.

The chain recombines TRBV19 with TRBJ1-1, with 7 positions matching TRBD1. Germline V gives CDR1 LNHDA, CDR2 SQIVND (reference sequence). The CDR3 is 18 residues long. Trimming at V came to 5 bases and at J to 0 bases, leaving 15 bases not matched to a gene. CDR3 in amino acids: CASSSFLTGTVMNTEAFF. DNA for the CDR3: TGTGCCAGTAGTTCCTTCCTTACCGGGACAGTGATGAACACTGAAGCTTTCTTT.

This chain links TRBV6-5 with TRBJ1-1; tentatively, D is TRBD1 (5 bases). This CDR3 is built from 13 residues. V dropped 5 bases and J dropped 5 bases, with 12 bases sitting between them. The germline V gene encodes CDR1 MNHEY and CDR2 SVGAGI. CDR3 nucleotide sequence: TGTGCCAGCAGTCGCAGGGAGGTTACTGAAGCTTTCTTT. Its translation is CASSRREVTEAFF.

This chain joins TRBV29-1 and TRBJ1-1; D is possibly TRBD1 (6 bases). The CDR3 is made up of 14 amino acids. Between the trimmed V and J ends, which lost 4 bases and 4 bases, there was a span of 16 bases. From germline, CDR1 is SQVTM and CDR2 ANQGSEA. CDR3 bases: TGCAGCGTTGGTCTGGGGGCCGCAGGCACTGAAGCTTTCTTT. This encodes CSVGLGAAGTEAFF.

The rearrangement links TRBV7-6 to TRBJ2-7, with a possible D match to TRBD2 (6 bases). V was cut by 0 bases and J by 5 bases, with 17 bases left in between. CDR3 size: 16 residues. Germline CDR1 reads SGHVS; CDR2 reads FNYEAQ. The CDR3 nucleotides are TGTGCCAGCAGCTTAGCGTTTAGTAGCGGTCCAAACGAGCAGTACTTC. Its protein is CASSLAFSSGPNEQYF.

V usage is TRBV5-6 and J usage is TRBJ1-1, with 9 bases lining up with TRBD1. Germline assignment: CDR1 SGHDT and CDR2 YYEEEE. J was trimmed by 5 bases and V by 2 bases; bases with no gene match: 1. This CDR3 region has 13 residues. CDR3: CASSFGTGTEAFF. The CDR3 DNA sequence: TGTGCCAGCAGCTTCGGGACAGGGACTGAAGCTTTCTTT.

This chain links TRBV5-6 with TRBJ2-3; D gene uncertain. The CDR3 is 13 amino acids. V was cut by 3 bases and J by 2 bases, with 7 bases left in between. Germline CDR1 SGHDT, CDR2 YYEEEE. CDR3 in DNA: TGTGCCAGCAGCTGGGCCTACACAGATACGCAGTATTTT. Its translation is CASSWAYTDTQYF.

This sequence joins TRBV6-6 and TRBJ2-2, with D possibly being TRBD2 (6 bases). Germline V gene lookup returns CDR1 MNHNY and CDR2 SVGAGI (reference sequence). The V end lost 6 bases, the J end lost 2 bases, and 13 bases lay between the germline ends. The CDR3 has 15 residues. The CDR3 DNA follows: TGTGCCAGCAGAGCGGGCGGGTTAAACACCGGGGAGCTGTTTTTT. Translating it yields CASRAGGLNTGELFF.

The chain employs TRBV9 and TRBJ2-1; TRBD1 is a possible D gene (6 bases). The CDR3 length is 13 residues. CDR1 is SGDLS, CDR2 YYNGEE, per germline. Trimming stripped 3 bases from V and 8 bases from J, with 12 bases between. The CDR3 nucleotides read TGTGCCAGCAGCGGCCACAGGGAGCATGAGCAGTTCTTC. Protein product: CASSGHREHEQFF.